The 30 T cell receptor beta chains given below trace back to one sample, sequenced in a study of T-cell memory formation after mild COVID-19. TCRdb called the 5' RACE reads again in MiXCR, with one record for every CDR3 protein. The data contain around 200,000 distinct CDR3 sequences, approximately 17% of them seen just once; the ten biggest clones take up approximately 4%. The sequencing input was PBMCs or a T cell subset sorted from them (not recorded which). Every receptor here comes from a young man who had mild COVID-19 (a few samples of this study predate the infection). Cell type and time point are not known.

The chain has TRBV7-6 and TRBJ2-1; 7 bases map to TRBD1. The CDR3 length is 14 residues. Per the germline V gene, CDR1 is SGHVS and CDR2 is FNYEAQ. With V trimmed by 5 bases and J by 3 bases, 4 bases remained unmatched. The CDR3 DNA reads as TGTGCCAGCAGCGCTCGACAGGGCTACAATGAGCAGTTCTTC. This codes for CASSARQGYNEQFF.

V gene TRBV2 combines with J gene TRBJ1-5, with D unresolved. The CDR3 has 15 amino acids. CDR1 and CDR2 (germline): SNHLY, FYNNEI. Trimming stripped 3 bases from V and 0 bases from J, with 9 bases between. CDR3 DNA sequence: TGTGCCAGCAGTGACGGAAGCATTAGCAATCAGCCCCAGCATTTT. Its translation: CASSDGSISNQPQHF.

This sequence joins TRBV10-3 and TRBJ2-3, with 10 positions matching TRBD1. V lost 7 bases to trimming and J lost 0 bases; unmatched junction nucleotides: 7. Germline values: CDR1 ENHRY, CDR2 SYGVKD. The length of the CDR3 is 16 residues. CDR3 loop: CAIKGQGGPSTDTQYF. The CDR3 DNA is TGTGCCATCAAAGGACAGGGGGGCCCTAGCACAGATACGCAGTATTTT.

The rearrangement joins TRBV6-2 or TRBV6-3 to TRBJ2-1; D may be TRBD2 (7 bases). The germline CDR1 and CDR2 sequences are MNHEY and SVGEGT. This CDR3 spans 18 amino acids. Trimming cost V 5 bases and J 5 bases, with 25 bases left between them. CDR3 sequence reads: CASSRTLRTGGRHNEQFF. The DNA of the CDR3 is TGTGCCAGCAGTCGCACCCTCCGGACGGGGGGCCGCCACAATGAGCAGTTCTTC.

At least ten counts were recorded for this clonotype. J is TRBJ1-5 and V is TRBV7-6; D perhaps matches TRBD1 (5 bases). Deletions cut 2 bases from V and 4 bases from J, with 12 bases between. Germline V gives CDR1 SGHVS, CDR2 FNYEAQ. The CDR3 length is 15 residues. The CDR3 coding sequence is TGTGCCAGCAGCTTACAGTCGGGGCTGAATCAGCCCCAGCATTTT. As protein: CASSLQSGLNQPQHF.

The chain is built from TRBV4-1 and TRBJ1-2; tentatively, D is TRBD1 (5 bases). The CDR3 has 15 residues. V was pared by 3 bases and J by 0 bases, with 11 bases between. CDR1 is MGHRA, CDR2 YSYEKL, per germline. The CDR3 DNA is TGCGCCAGCAGCCATACAGGCTCCGCTAACTATGGCTACACCTTC. Amino acids: CASSHTGSANYGYTF.

The chain employs TRBV7-8 and TRBJ1-1; 7 positions match TRBD1. V dropped 5 bases and J dropped 0; count of bases not matched to a gene: 6. CDR1 and CDR2 (germline): SGHVS, FQNEAQ. There are 15 residues in the CDR3. The CDR3 protein is CASSPDRVMNTEAFF. As DNA, the CDR3 is TGTGCCAGCAGCCCCGACAGGGTCATGAACACTGAAGCTTTCTTT.

In this sample, this clonotype turned up a few times. This sequence joins TRBV28 and TRBJ2-3; D is perhaps TRBD2 (6 bases). The CDR3 contains 14 residues. V lost 6 bases to trimming and J lost 2 bases, with 12 bases between them. Germline V CDR1 and CDR2: MDHEN, SYDVKM. The CDR3: CASRDSGSTDTQYF. In nucleotides, the CDR3 is TGTGCCAGCAGGGATAGCGGTTCCACAGATACGCAGTATTTT.

J is TRBJ2-1 and V is TRBV7-2, with D possibly matching TRBD2 (7 bases). Looked up from germline, CDR1 is SGHTA and CDR2 is FQGNSA. The V end was cut by 1 base, the J end by 2 bases, with 21 bases between. This CDR3 comprises 19 residues. The CDR3 region has the DNA TGTGCCAGCAGCTTAGGACTCCTCCGTGGGGGGGGCCCCTACAATGAGCAGTTCTTC. Its translation: CASSLGLLRGGGPYNEQFF.

The chain is built from TRBV6-6 and TRBJ1-1; D may be TRBD1 (5 bases). The germline CDR1 and CDR2 sequences are MNHNY and SVGAGI (reference sequence). V lost 0 bases and J 4 bases, leaving 12 bases between the germline ends. The CDR3 is 15 residues long. This chain's CDR3 is CASSYSNRLGTEAFF. The CDR3, as DNA: TGTGCCAGCAGTTACTCGAACAGGTTGGGCACTGAAGCTTTCTTT.

The rearrangement uses TRBV2 and TRBJ1-5; 7 bases line up with TRBD1. With V trimmed by 8 bases and J by 7 bases, 11 bases remained unmatched. Germline lookup yields CDR1 SNHLY and CDR2 FYNNEI. CDR3 size: 14 residues. CDR3 protein: CASRDRDLRQPQHF. CDR3 coding DNA: TGTGCCAGCCGAGACAGGGATCTTCGCCAGCCCCAGCATTTT.

This clonotype occurred a few times. This chain joins TRBV6-2 or TRBV6-3 and TRBJ1-2; no firm D call. V dropped 6 bases and J dropped 3 bases, with 11 bases sitting between them. This CDR3 is 13 amino acids long. Germline loops: CDR1 MNHEY, CDR2 SVGEGT. The chain's CDR3 is CASSLGPDYGYTF. In nucleotides, the CDR3 is TGTGCCAGCAGCCTGGGCCCAGACTATGGCTACACCTTC.

The chain couples TRBV10-3 to TRBJ2-5; D is perhaps TRBD1 or TRBD2 (5 bases each). The CDR3 length is 13 residues. CDR1 and CDR2 (germline): ENHRY, SYGVKD. Trimming took off 7 bases at V and 1 base at J, with 10 bases between the two ends. The chain's CDR3 is CAIKGTAQETQYF. In DNA, the CDR3 is TGTGCCATCAAGGGGACGGCCCAAGAGACCCAGTACTTC.

This clonotype was picked up many times. The chain uses TRBV5-1 and TRBJ2-3; D uncertain. Trimming removed 4 bases at V and 6 bases at J, with 9 bases between. The CDR3 is 12 residues long. Germline CDR1 reads SGHRS; CDR2 reads YFSETQ. The CDR3 DNA sequence: TGCGCCAGCAGCACCCCGAAGGATACGCAGTATTTT. Protein sequence: CASSTPKDTQYF.

This clonotype was found many times. The rearrangement links TRBV7-2 to TRBJ2-3; 7 bases align to TRBD2. Trimming took 10 bases from V and 0 from J; bases not matched to a gene: 4. The CDR3 loop spans 13 amino acids. Germline-derived CDR1 and CDR2 are SGHTA and FQGNSA. The CDR3 loop reads CATGGGSTDTQYF. In DNA, the CDR3 is TGTGCCACCGGCGGGGGAAGCACAGATACGCAGTATTTT.

The gene calls are TRBV27 and TRBJ1-6, with TRBD1 matching over 11 bases. From germline, CDR1 is MNHEY and CDR2 SMNVEV (reference sequence). The V segment lost 0 bases and the J segment 7 bases; nucleotides outside the gene matches: 2. CDR3 length: 16 amino acids. CDR3: CASSLSRDRGNSPLHF. The CDR3 DNA sequence: TGTGCCAGCAGTTTATCCCGGGACAGGGGGAATTCACCCCTCCACTTT.

The rearrangement uses TRBV6-2 or TRBV6-3 and TRBJ2-5, with 10 bases matching TRBD1. Germline V gene lookup returns CDR1 MNHEY and CDR2 SVGEGT. J lost 6 bases, V lost 6 bases, and 4 bases had no gene match. The CDR3 contains 13 residues. CDR3 residues: CASSRQGAQTQYF. The CDR3 coding sequence is TGTGCCAGCAGCAGACAGGGGGCGCAGACCCAGTACTTC.

The rearrangement uses TRBV7-2 and TRBJ2-3, with D maybe TRBD2 (6 bases). This CDR3 has 15 amino acids. Germline CDR1 is SGHTA and CDR2 is FQGNSA. V lost 10 bases and J 2 bases, leaving 19 bases between the germline ends. The CDR3 DNA sequence: TGTGCCACCAACTCGATGGGAGGTGCCACAGATACGCAGTATTTT. Amino acids: CATNSMGGATDTQYF.

This clonotype showed up many times. This chain connects TRBV20-1 to TRBJ1-1; D is possibly TRBD1 (6 bases). The V gene lost 4 bases and the J gene lost 14 bases, with 29 bases spanning the gap. Looked up from germline, CDR1 is DFQATT and CDR2 is SNEGSKA (reference sequence). CDR3 length equals 15 residues. The CDR3: CSAKTRDNIPKWCFF. Written as DNA, the CDR3 is TGCAGTGCTAAGACCCGGGACAATATCCCGAAATGGTGCTTCTTT.

The chain uses TRBV6-1 and TRBJ1-4, with D possibly matching TRBD1 (6 bases). Germline assignment: CDR1 MNHNS and CDR2 SASEGT. This CDR3 is built from 13 residues. The germline V and J ends were trimmed by 8 bases and 7 bases, with 14 bases remaining between them. CDR3 in amino acids: CASEVNRAEKLFF. CDR3 bases: TGTGCCAGCGAGGTAAACAGGGCTGAAAAACTGTTTTTT.

This clonotype has a handful of counts. The V gene is TRBV24-1, the J gene TRBJ2-2; no clear D gene. The CDR3 consists of 15 residues. CDR1 KGHDR and CDR2 SFDVKD come from the germline V gene. Trimming removed 9 bases at V and 2 bases at J, with 15 bases between. The CDR3 loop reads CATGTGSANTGELFF. Written as DNA, the CDR3 is TGTGCCACCGGTACCGGATCAGCCAACACCGGGGAGCTGTTTTTT.

This chain joins TRBV5-4 and TRBJ2-7; 10 positions agree with TRBD2. CDR1 SGHNT and CDR2 YYREEE come from the germline V gene (reference sequence). The CDR3 runs to 15 residues. V was clipped by 4 bases and J by 3 bases; unmatched bases: 7. The CDR3 spells CASSQHSGGIYEQYF. CDR3 nucleotides: TGTGCCAGCAGCCAACATAGCGGGGGGATCTACGAGCAGTACTTC.

V and J are TRBV4-1 and TRBJ1-2; D gene unclear. Trimming removed 1 base from V and 3 bases from J, with 15 bases in between. There are 16 residues in the CDR3. Germline V gene lookup returns CDR1 MGHRA and CDR2 YSYEKL. CDR3 bases: TGCGCCAGCAGCCAAGGTATCCACGGGGAAGACTATGGCTACACCTTC. Encoded protein: CASSQGIHGEDYGYTF.

This rearrangement joins TRBV25-1 to TRBJ2-5; tentative D call: TRBD1 (5 bases). CDR3 length equals 15 residues. The V and J ends lost 4 bases and 5 bases respectively, with 17 bases between them. CDR1 and CDR2 from the germline V gene are MGHDK and SYGVNS. CDR3 sequence reads: CASSGWGSRGETQYF. In DNA form, the CDR3 reads TGTGCCAGCAGTGGTTGGGGCAGTCGTGGTGAGACCCAGTACTTC.

This clonotype has more than one count but fewer than ten. CDR3 sequence reads: CSVGRTGVQETQYF. CDR3 sequence (DNA): TGCAGCGTTGGTCGGACAGGCGTCCAAGAGACCCAGTACTTC. The V and J genes are TRBV29-1 and TRBJ2-5, with 7 nucleotides matching TRBD1. The germline V gene encodes CDR1 SQVTM and CDR2 ANQGSEA. The CDR3 totals 14 residues. Unmatched junction bases numbered 6, after V lost 4 bases and J lost 1 base.

This clonotype was picked up a small number of times. The chain recombines TRBV12-3 or TRBV12-4 with TRBJ1-2; D may be TRBD1 (6 bases). Trimming took off 3 bases at V and 8 bases at J, with 13 bases between the two ends. This CDR3 comprises 13 residues. CDR3 sequence (DNA): TGTGCCAGCAGTTTTTTGGGGGCTGAGGGCTACACCTTC. Translated: CASSFLGAEGYTF.

This clonotype was counted a few times. The chain couples TRBV7-2 to TRBJ2-1; a weak D match, TRBD1 (5 bases). Trimming removed 3 bases at V and 1 base at J, with 10 bases between. Germline loops: CDR1 SGHTA, CDR2 FQGNSA. There are 15 residues in the CDR3. The CDR3, as DNA: TGTGCCAGCAGCTTTGACAGTACGTCCTACAATGAGCAGTTCTTC. This codes for CASSFDSTSYNEQFF. The entire variable domain, with the rest obtained from reference TRBV7-2 and TRBJ2-1, is as follows: GAGVSQSPSNKVTEKGKDVELRCDPISGHTALYWYRQSLGQGLEFLIYFQGNSAPDKSGLPSDRFSAERTGGSVSTLTIQRTQQEDSAVYLCASSFDSTSYNEQFFGPGTRLTVL.

This chain's CDR3 is CASSLRFVGPSNTGELFF. In DNA, the CDR3 is TGCGCCAGCAGCTTGCGCTTCGTCGGCCCCTCGAACACCGGGGAGCTGTTTTTT. The V call is TRBV5-1, the J call TRBJ2-2; D is unresolved. V lost 1 base, J lost 0 bases, and 16 bases lay in between. The CDR3 totals 18 residues. Germline loops: CDR1 SGHRS, CDR2 YFSETQ.

This clonotype was observed a few times. Relative to the germline gene, one junction end is altered; a read error may explain this. The chain employs TRBV28 and TRBJ1-3, with a possible D match to TRBD1 (5 bases). The CDR3 totals 14 residues. CDR1 and CDR2 from the germline V gene are MDHEN and SYDVKM. The CDR3 is CASSWGYSGNTMYF. The CDR3 DNA reads as TGTGCCAGCAGTTGGGGGTACTCTGGAAACACCATGTATTTT. The variable domain in full, with the rest retrieved from reference TRBV28 and TRBJ1-3, is DVKVTQSSRYLVKRTGEKVFLECVQDMDHENMFWYRQDPGLGLRLIYFSYDVKMKEKGDIPEGYSVSREKKERFSLILESASTNQTSMYLCASSWGYSGNTMYFGEGSWLTVV.

The CDR3 DNA reads as TGCGCCAGCATCCTTTTAGCGGGGTCCCCAGATACGCAGTATTTT. The encoded protein is CASILLAGSPDTQYF. The gene calls are TRBV5-1 and TRBJ2-3, with 8 nucleotides matching TRBD2. CDR1 SGHRS and CDR2 YFSETQ come from the germline V gene. The CDR3 runs to 15 residues. V lost 6 bases and J lost 4; bases outside the gene matches: 10.